The 14 T cell receptor beta chains presented below share a single source sample, sequenced in a study of blood T cells in healthy people across ages. Then a second PCR, running roughly 6 to 11 cycles, was carried out with a sample-barcoded 5' primer and a J-beta primer mix. TCRdb reprocessed the 5' RACE reads with MiXCR, giving one entry per CDR3 protein. The repertoire has about a million distinct CDR3 sequences, just over 50% of them found once; the top ten carry over 20%. Sequenced: blood. These receptors were collected from a woman aged 55-69 years in good health.

There are a few counts of this clonotype. The genes are TRBV7-2 and TRBJ1-1; TRBD1 matches 7 bases. The CDR3 extends over 13 amino acids. V trimming: 4 bases; J trimming: 8 bases; junction bases outside the gene matches: 7. The germline CDR1 and CDR2 sequences are SGHTA and FQGNSA. CDR3 DNA: TGTGCCAGCAGCTCTGGGGACAGCCAGGAAGCTTTCTTT. Translating it yields CASSSGDSQEAFF.

This clonotype was seen more than once but under ten times. V usage is TRBV24-1 and J usage is TRBJ2-4, with TRBD1 identical over 9 bases. The DNA end favors TRBJ2-7, so the J call may be wrong. Per germline, CDR1 KGHDR and CDR2 SFDVKD. This CDR3 is 15 amino acids long. The chain's CDR3 is CATSDIGTGSGEQYF. The CDR3 DNA follows: TGTGCCACCAGTGACATAGGGACAGGGAGTGGCGAGCAGTACTTC.

A few counts support this clonotype. The chain joins TRBV6-5 to TRBJ1-5; 7 nucleotides align to TRBD1. The CDR3 consists of 14 residues. The germline CDR1 and CDR2 sequences are MNHEY and SVGAGI. V lost 6 bases to trimming and J lost 5 bases; unmatched junction nucleotides: 7. The CDR3 region has the DNA TGTGCCAGCAGACAACAGGGGTTTTATCAGCCCCAGCATTTT. This translates into CASRQQGFYQPQHF.

This clonotype has ten or more counts. This chain uses TRBV4-1 with TRBJ2-7; a weak D match, TRBD2 (6 bases). Germline CDR1 and CDR2: MGHRA and YSYEKL. V dropped 0 bases and J dropped 2 bases, with 14 bases sitting between them. This CDR3 contains 16 residues. The CDR3 DNA reads TGCGCCAGCAGCCAAGAGGGAAGATGGGGGGCCTACGAGCAGTACTTC. Translated: CASSQEGRWGAYEQYF.

This chain joins TRBV20-1 and TRBJ2-7, with D possibly being TRBD2 (6 bases). The germline gives CDR1 DFQATT, CDR2 SNEGSKA (reference sequence). Trimming removed 0 bases from V and 0 bases from J, with 15 bases in between. The CDR3 length is 16 residues. CDR3 amino acids: CSARDFGGPFSYEQYF. The CDR3 DNA is TGCAGTGCTAGAGATTTCGGAGGGCCATTCTCCTACGAGCAGTACTTC.

In this sample, this clonotype turned up a few times. The gene calls are TRBV21-1 and TRBJ2-5; whether TRBD1, the table's D call, matches the DNA was not checked. TRBV21-1 is annotated as a pseudogene. CDR3 size: 13 residues. The DNA for the CDR3 is TGTGCCAGCAAATCGTCGCGGGTCGAGACCCAGTACTTC. Its protein is CASKSSRVETQYF.

The chain couples TRBV12-3 or TRBV12-4 to TRBJ2-3; 11 bases line up with TRBD2. CDR3 length equals 15 residues. V gave up 7 bases and J gave up 6 bases; unmatched junction bases: 9. The CDR3 here is CASIPGASGRDTQYF. The CDR3 coding sequence is TGTGCCAGCATCCCAGGGGCTAGCGGGAGGGATACGCAGTATTTT.

This clonotype occurred a few times. This chain connects TRBV11-2 to TRBJ2-5; a weak D match, TRBD1 (6 bases). The germline V gene has CDR1 SGHAT and CDR2 FQNNGV. Trimming pared 1 base from V and 2 bases from J, leaving 20 bases between. The CDR3 loop spans 18 amino acids. CDR3 sequence reads: CASSLAVKDRRFQETQYF. CDR3 DNA sequence: TGTGCCAGCAGCTTAGCCGTAAAGGACAGACGATTTCAAGAGACCCAGTACTTC.

The V gene is TRBV28, the J gene TRBJ1-5, with 8 bases lining up with TRBD1. J gave up 0 bases and V 8 bases, and 9 bases lay outside the gene matches. The germline gives CDR1 MDHEN, CDR2 SYDVKM. This CDR3 contains 16 residues. The CDR3 here is CASGHRGFGSNQPQHF. For the CDR3, the DNA is TGTGCCAGCGGACACAGGGGGTTTGGTAGCAATCAGCCCCAGCATTTT.

J is TRBJ1-5 and V is TRBV12-3 or TRBV12-4, with D unclear. Trimming stripped 1 base from V and 11 bases from J, with 9 bases between. This CDR3 contains 12 residues. In DNA, the CDR3 is TGTGCCAGCAGTTTAGGGCAATCAGCCCAGCATTTT. Residues: CASSLGQSAQHF.

The chain couples TRBV12-3 or TRBV12-4 to TRBJ2-5; 10 nucleotides match TRBD1. The trim removed 1 base at V and 3 bases at J, leaving 5 bases unmatched. The CDR3 runs to 16 residues. CDR3 in amino acids: CASSLGTGGSKETQYF. DNA of the CDR3: TGTGCCAGCAGTTTAGGGACAGGGGGAAGTAAAGAGACCCAGTACTTC.

This clonotype was seen a handful of times. This chain joins TRBV7-7 and TRBJ1-2, with D uncertain. CDR3 length equals 10 residues. The V end was cut by 6 bases, the J end by 11 bases, with 10 bases between. From germline, CDR1 is SSHAT and CDR2 FNYEAQ (reference sequence). CDR3 protein: CASRAEAYTF. CDR3 DNA sequence: TGTGCCAGCAGGGCAGAGGCATACACCTTC.

This chain joins TRBV6-5 and TRBJ1-5; weak D call: TRBD1 (6 bases). From germline, CDR1 is MNHEY and CDR2 SVGAGI. Trimming stripped 2 bases from V and 1 base from J, with 9 bases between. The CDR3 runs 15 residues. DNA for the CDR3: TGTGCCAGCAGTTACACAGGGATCAGCAATCAGCCCCAGCATTTT. Translation: CASSYTGISNQPQHF.

The chain carries TRBV7-2 and TRBJ2-6; D is tentatively TRBD1 or TRBD2 (5 bases each). Looked up from germline, CDR1 is SGHTA and CDR2 is FQGNSA. This CDR3 region has 18 residues. V lost 6 bases and J lost 0, with 18 bases in between. CDR3 sequence reads: CASSQHPGAVSGANVLTF. The CDR3 bases are TGTGCCAGCAGTCAGCATCCCGGGGCAGTCTCTGGGGCCAACGTCCTGACTTTC.